A single T cell receptor beta chain is shown here with its context. The sample belongs to a study of long-term antiretroviral therapy in people with HIV. The CDR3 runs to 14 residues. Germline V gene sequence: CDR1 MNHNS, CDR2 SASEGT. Trimming removed 6 bases from V and 8 bases from J, with 19 bases in between. At the survey level, the v3.0 immunoSEQ assay was run. Sequencing used immunoSEQ multiplex PCR; TCRdb keeps in-frame clones, though not all of them. The sample lists 20,000 to 25,000 clones, less than 90% seen once, with 3% to 3.5% in the top ten. This chain links TRBV6-1 with TRBJ1-2, with unresolved D. The sequence came from a woman aged 50 to 60 with HIV. Source: unsorted PBMCs, taken 1.9 years after starting antiretroviral therapy. The CDR3 reads CASRRPGEMGGYTF. DNA for the CDR3: TGTGCCAGCAGACGACCGGGAGAAATGGGAGGCTACACCTTC.